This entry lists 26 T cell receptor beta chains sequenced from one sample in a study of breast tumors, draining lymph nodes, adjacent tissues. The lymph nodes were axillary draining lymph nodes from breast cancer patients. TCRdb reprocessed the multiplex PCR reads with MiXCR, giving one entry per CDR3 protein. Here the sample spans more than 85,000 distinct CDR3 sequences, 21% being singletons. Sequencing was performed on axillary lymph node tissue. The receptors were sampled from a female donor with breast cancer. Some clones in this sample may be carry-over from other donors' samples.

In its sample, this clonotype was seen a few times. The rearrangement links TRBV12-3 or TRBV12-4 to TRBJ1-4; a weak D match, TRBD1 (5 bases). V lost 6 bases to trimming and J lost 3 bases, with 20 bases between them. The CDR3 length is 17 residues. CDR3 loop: CASSKIPWGRSNEKLFF. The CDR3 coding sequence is TGTGCCAGCAGCAAAATACCGTGGGGCAGATCTAATGAAAAACTGTTTTTT.

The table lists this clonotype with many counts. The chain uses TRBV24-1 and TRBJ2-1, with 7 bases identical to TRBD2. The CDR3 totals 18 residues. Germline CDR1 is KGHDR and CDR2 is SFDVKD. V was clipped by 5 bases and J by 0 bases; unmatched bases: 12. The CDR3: CATSVGRVGLYSYNEQFF. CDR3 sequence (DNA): TGTGCCACCAGTGTGGGGAGGGTCGGATTGTACTCCTACAATGAGCAGTTCTTC.

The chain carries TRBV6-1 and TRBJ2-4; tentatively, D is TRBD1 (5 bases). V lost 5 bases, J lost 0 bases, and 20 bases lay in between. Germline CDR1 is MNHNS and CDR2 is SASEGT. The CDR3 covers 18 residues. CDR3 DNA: TGTGCCAGCAGTCGCCCGGGCGGATTGGGGCTAGCCAAAAACATTCAGTACTTC. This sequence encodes CASSRPGGLGLAKNIQYF.

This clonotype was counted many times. DNA for the CDR3: TGTGCCAGCAGCTTAGCAGGGACTAGCGGGGGCACAGATACGCAGTATTTT. Translated: CASSLAGTSGGTDTQYF. This rearrangement joins TRBV7-9 to TRBJ2-3, with 13 positions matching TRBD2. This CDR3 region has 17 residues. In germline, CDR1 is SEHNR, CDR2 FQNEAQ (reference sequence). Trimming took 0 bases from V and 1 from J; bases not matched to a gene: 1.

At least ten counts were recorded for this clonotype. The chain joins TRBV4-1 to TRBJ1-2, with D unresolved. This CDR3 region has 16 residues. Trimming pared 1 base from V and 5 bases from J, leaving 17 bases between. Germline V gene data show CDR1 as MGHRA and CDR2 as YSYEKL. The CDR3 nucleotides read TGCGCCAGCAGCCAAGTCGGGCGGACGGCACGGTATGGCTACACCTTC. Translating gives CASSQVGRTARYGYTF.

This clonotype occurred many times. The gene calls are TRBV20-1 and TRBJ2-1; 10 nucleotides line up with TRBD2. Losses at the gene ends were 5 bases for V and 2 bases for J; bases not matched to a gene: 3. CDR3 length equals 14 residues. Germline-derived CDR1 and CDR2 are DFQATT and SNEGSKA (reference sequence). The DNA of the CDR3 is TGCAGTGCTCGCGGGACTAGCGCCTACAATGAGCAGTTCTTC. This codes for CSARGTSAYNEQFF.

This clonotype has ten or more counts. The CDR3 sequence: CASSLGVQTNYGYTF. The CDR3 nucleotides are TGTGCCAGCAGTTTGGGGGTACAGACCAACTATGGCTACACCTTC. This chain links TRBV12-3 or TRBV12-4 with TRBJ1-2; TRBD1 might be the D (5 bases). V was clipped by 3 bases and J by 2 bases, with 13 bases between them. The CDR3 loop spans 15 amino acids.

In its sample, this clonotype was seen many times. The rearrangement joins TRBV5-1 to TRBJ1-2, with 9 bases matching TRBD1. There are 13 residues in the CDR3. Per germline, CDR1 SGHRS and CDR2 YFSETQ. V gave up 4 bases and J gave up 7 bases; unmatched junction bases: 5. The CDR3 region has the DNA TGCGCCAGCAGCCAGGGACAGGGTCGTGGCTACACCTTC. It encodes CASSQGQGRGYTF.

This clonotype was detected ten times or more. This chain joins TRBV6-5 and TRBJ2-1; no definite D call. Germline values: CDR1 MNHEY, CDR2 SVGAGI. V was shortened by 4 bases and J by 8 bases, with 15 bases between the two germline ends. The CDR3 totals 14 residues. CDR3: CASSSKKALHEQFF. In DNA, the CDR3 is TGTGCCAGCAGTTCCAAAAAAGCTCTCCATGAGCAGTTCTTC.

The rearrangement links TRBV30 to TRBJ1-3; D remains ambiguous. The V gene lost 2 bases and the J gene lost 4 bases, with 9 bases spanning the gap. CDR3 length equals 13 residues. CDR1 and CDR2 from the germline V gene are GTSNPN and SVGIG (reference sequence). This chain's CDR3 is CAWSFPGGNTIYF. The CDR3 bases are TGTGCCTGGAGTTTCCCGGGGGGAAACACCATATATTTT.

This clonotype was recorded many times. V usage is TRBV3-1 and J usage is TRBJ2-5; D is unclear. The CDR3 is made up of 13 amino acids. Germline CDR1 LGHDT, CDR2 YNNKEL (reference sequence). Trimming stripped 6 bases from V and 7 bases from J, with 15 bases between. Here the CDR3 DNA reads TGTGCCAGCAGACTCAGCGCCTTGGGGACCCAGTACTTC. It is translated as CASRLSALGTQYF.

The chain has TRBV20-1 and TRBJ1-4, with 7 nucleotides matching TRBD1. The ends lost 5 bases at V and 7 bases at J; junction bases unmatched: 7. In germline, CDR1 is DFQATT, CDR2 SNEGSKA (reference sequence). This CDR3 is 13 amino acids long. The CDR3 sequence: CSALPGGGEKLFF. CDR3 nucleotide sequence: TGCAGTGCTCTTCCAGGGGGGGGTGAAAAACTGTTTTTT.

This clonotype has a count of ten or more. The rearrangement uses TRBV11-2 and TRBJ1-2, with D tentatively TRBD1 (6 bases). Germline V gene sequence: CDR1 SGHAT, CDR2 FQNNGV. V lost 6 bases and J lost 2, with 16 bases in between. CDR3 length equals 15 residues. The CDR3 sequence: CASRSAGQKNYGYTF. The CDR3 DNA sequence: TGTGCCAGCAGAAGTGCTGGACAGAAAAACTATGGCTACACCTTC.

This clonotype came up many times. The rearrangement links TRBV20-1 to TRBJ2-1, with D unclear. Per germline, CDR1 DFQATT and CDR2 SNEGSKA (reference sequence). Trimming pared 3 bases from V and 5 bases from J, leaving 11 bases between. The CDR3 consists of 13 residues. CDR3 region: CSASLSWDNEQFF. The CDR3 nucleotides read TGCAGTGCTAGCTTGAGTTGGGACAATGAGCAGTTCTTC.

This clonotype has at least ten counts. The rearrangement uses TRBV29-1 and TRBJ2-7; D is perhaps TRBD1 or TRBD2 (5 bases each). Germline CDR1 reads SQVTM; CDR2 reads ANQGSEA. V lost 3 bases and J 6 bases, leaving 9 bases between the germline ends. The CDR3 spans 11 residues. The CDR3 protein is CSVDSGGEQYF. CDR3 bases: TGCAGCGTTGATAGTGGGGGCGAGCAGTACTTC.

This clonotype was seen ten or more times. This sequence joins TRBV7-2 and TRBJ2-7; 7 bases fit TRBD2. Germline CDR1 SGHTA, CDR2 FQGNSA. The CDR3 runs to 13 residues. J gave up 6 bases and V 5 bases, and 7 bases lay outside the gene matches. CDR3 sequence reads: CASSPRLASEQYF. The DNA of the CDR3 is TGTGCCAGCAGCCCCAGACTAGCCAGCGAGCAGTACTTC.

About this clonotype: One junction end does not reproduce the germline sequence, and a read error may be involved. The DNA of the CDR3 is TGCGCCACCGGCAGGTGGTCGGGGACTAATGAAAAACTGTTTTTT. This translates into CATGRWSGTNEKLFF. The chain is built from TRBV15 and TRBJ1-4; unclear D gene. The CDR3 totals 15 residues. Germline CDR1 LNHNV, CDR2 YYDKDF (reference sequence).

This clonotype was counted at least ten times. The CDR3 protein is CSAATGGKETQYF. Written as DNA, the CDR3 is TGCAGTGCAGCGACAGGGGGTAAGGAGACCCAGTACTTC. The chain uses TRBV20-1 and TRBJ2-5; 9 positions match TRBD1. The junction had 7 bases not matched to a gene; V was cut back by 6 bases and J by 5 bases. Germline V gene sequence: CDR1 DFQATT, CDR2 SNEGSKA (reference sequence). The CDR3 has 13 residues.

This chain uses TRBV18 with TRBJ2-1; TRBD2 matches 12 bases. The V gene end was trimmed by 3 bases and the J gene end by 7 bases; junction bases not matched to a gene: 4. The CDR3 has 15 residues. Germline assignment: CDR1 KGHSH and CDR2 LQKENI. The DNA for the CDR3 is TGTGCCAGCTCACCGCGGCTAGCGGGAGGGAATGAGCAGTTCTTC. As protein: CASSPRLAGGNEQFF. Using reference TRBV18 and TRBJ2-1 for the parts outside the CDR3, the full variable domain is NAGVMQNPRHLVRRRGQEARLRCSPMKGHSHVYWYRQLPEEGLKFMVYLQKENIIDESGMPKERFSAEFPKEGPSILRIQQVVRGDSAAYFCASSPRLAGGNEQFFGPGTRLTVL.

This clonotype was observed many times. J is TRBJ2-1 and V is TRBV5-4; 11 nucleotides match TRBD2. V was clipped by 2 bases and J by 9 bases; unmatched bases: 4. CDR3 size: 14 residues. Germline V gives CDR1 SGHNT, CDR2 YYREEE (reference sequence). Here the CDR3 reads CASSFSGGAAEQFF. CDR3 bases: TGTGCCAGCAGCTTTAGCGGGGGGGCCGCTGAGCAGTTCTTC. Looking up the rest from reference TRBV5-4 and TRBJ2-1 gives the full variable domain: ETGVTQSPTHLIKTRGQQVTLRCSSQSGHNTVSWYQQALGQGPQFIFQYYREEENGRGNFPPRFSGLQFPNYSSELNVNALELDDSALYLCASSFSGGAAEQFFGPGTRLTVL.

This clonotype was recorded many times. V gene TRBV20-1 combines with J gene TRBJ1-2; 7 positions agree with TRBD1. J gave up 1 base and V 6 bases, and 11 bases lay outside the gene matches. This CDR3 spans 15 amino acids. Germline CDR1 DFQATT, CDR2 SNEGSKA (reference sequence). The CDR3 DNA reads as TGCAGTGCCCGTAAGTGGGACAGACATAACTATGGCTACACCTTC. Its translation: CSARKWDRHNYGYTF.

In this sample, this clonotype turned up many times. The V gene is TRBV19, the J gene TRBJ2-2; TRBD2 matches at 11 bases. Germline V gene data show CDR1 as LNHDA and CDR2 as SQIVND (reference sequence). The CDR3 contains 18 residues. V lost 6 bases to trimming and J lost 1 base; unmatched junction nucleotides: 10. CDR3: CASRSSGRAGMNTGELFF. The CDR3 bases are TGTGCCAGTAGGAGTAGCGGGAGGGCCGGAATGAACACCGGGGAGCTGTTTTTT.

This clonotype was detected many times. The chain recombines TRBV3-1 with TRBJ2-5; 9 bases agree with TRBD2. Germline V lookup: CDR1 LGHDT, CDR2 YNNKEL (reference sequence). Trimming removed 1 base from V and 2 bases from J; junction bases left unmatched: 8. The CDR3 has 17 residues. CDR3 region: CASSQVQGLAGQETQYF. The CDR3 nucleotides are TGTGCCAGCAGCCAAGTCCAAGGGCTAGCGGGACAAGAGACCCAGTACTTC.

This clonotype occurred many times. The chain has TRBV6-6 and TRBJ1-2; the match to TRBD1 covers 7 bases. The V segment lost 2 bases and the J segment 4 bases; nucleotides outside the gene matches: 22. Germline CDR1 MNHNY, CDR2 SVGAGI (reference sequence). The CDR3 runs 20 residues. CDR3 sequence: CASSYTYPGTEIRMGYGYTF. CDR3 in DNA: TGTGCCAGCAGTTACACCTATCCCGGGACAGAGATAAGAATGGGCTATGGCTACACCTTC.

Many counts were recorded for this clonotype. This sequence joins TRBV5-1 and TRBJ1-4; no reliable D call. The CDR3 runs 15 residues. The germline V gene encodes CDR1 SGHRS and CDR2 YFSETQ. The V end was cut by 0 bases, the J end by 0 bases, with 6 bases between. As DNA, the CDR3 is TGCGCCAGCAGCTTGGCCCCAACAACTAATGAAAAACTGTTTTTT. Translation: CASSLAPTTNEKLFF.

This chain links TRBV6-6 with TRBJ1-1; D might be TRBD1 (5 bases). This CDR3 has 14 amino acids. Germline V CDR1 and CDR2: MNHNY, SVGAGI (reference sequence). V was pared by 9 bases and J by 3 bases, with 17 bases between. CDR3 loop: CASTWGVTDTEAFF. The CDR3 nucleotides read TGTGCCAGTACGTGGGGGGTAACGGACACTGAAGCTTTCTTT.